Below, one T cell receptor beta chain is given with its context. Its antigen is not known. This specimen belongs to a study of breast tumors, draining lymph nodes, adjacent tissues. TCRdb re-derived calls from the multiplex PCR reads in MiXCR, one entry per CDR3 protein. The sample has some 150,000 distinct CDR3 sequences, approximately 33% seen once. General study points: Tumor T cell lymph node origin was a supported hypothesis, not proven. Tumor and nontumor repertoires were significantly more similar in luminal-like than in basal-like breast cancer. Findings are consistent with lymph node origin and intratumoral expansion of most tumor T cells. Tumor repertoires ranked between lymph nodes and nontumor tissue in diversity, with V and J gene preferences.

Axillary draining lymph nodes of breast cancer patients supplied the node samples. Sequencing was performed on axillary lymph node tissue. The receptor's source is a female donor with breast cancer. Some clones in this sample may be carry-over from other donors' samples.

The CDR3 protein is CASSLPGGPSHEQYF. CDR3 bases: TGTGCCAGCAGTTTACCGGGGGGGCCTTCCCACGAGCAGTACTTC. This rearrangement joins TRBV28 to TRBJ2-7, with 8 bases lining up with TRBD2. This CDR3 has 15 amino acids. CDR1 is MDHEN, CDR2 SYDVKM, per germline. V was clipped by 2 bases and J by 5 bases; unmatched bases: 8.